Below, 15 T cell receptor beta chains from the same sample are listed, as sequenced in a study of cytomegalovirus exposure and HLA in healthy donors. Measured with immunoSEQ multiplex PCR; TCRdb has only the in-frame clones, and not every one. This sample has roughly 150,000 clones, with approximately 86% found just once. The sequenced sample was PBMCs. Source of these receptors: a man aged 25 to 45 in good health and CMV-seropositive.

This chain links TRBV29-1 with TRBJ2-6; unclear D gene. The CDR3 is 13 residues long. Per germline, CDR1 SQVTM and CDR2 ANQGSEA. Trimming shortened V by 1 base and J by 6 bases, and 7 bases separated the two germline ends. The CDR3 sequence is CSVEAAKANVLTF. The DNA for the CDR3 is TGCAGCGTTGAAGCCGCTAAGGCCAACGTCCTGACTTTC.

This clone was counted a few times. The chain recombines TRBV4-3 with TRBJ2-1, with D maybe TRBD2 (6 bases). Deletions cut 0 bases from V and 6 bases from J, with 6 bases between. Germline V gives CDR1 LGHNA, CDR2 YSLEER. The CDR3 runs 13 residues. The chain's CDR3 is CASSQEEGNEQFF. CDR3 in DNA: TGCGCCAGCAGCCAAGAGGAGGGCAATGAGCAGTTCTTC.

This clone turned up a few times. The chain joins TRBV7-9 to TRBJ2-3, with D possibly TRBD1 on 6 matching bases. CDR3 size: 13 residues. Trimming took 5 bases from V and 6 from J, leaving 12 bases between them. Germline V lookup: CDR1 SEHNR, CDR2 FQNEAQ (reference sequence). The CDR3 sequence: CASSDTGTDTQYF. The CDR3 DNA is TGTGCCAGCAGCGACACAGGGACCGATACGCAGTATTTT.

The V gene is TRBV9, the J gene TRBJ1-5; 10 bases match TRBD1. The junction had 8 bases not matched to a gene; V was cut back by 0 bases and J by 5 bases. The germline CDR1 and CDR2 sequences are SGDLS and YYNGEE. The CDR3 has 17 amino acids. CDR3 amino acids: CASSVGAGTGADQPQHF. DNA of the CDR3: TGTGCCAGCAGCGTAGGTGCCGGGACAGGGGCAGATCAGCCCCAGCATTTT.

This clone has only a few counts. This chain joins TRBV9 and TRBJ2-7; TRBD1 aligns across 9 bases. The germline V gene encodes CDR1 SGDLS and CDR2 YYNGEE. The ends lost 0 bases at V and 5 bases at J; junction bases unmatched: 6. This CDR3 has 15 residues. In DNA form, the CDR3 reads TGTGCCAGCAGCGTAGGAGGGACAGGGAAAGACGAGCAGTACTTC. Translated: CASSVGGTGKDEQYF.

The CDR3 sequence: CASSQVDRGGHEQYF. DNA of the CDR3: TGTGCCAGCAGCCAGGTGGACAGGGGAGGTCACGAGCAGTACTTC. The V and J genes are TRBV14 and TRBJ2-7; 9 bases line up with TRBD1. Trimming took 3 bases from V and 5 from J; bases not matched to a gene: 8. Germline loops: CDR1 SGHDN, CDR2 FVKESK. The CDR3 covers 15 residues.

The rearrangement links TRBV4-3 to TRBJ1-6; a possible D gene is TRBD1 (5 bases). Germline V gene lookup returns CDR1 LGHNA and CDR2 YSLEER. There are 15 residues in the CDR3. The ends were cut back, 0 bases at V and 10 bases at J, with 13 bases in the middle. The DNA of the CDR3 is TGCGCCAGCAGCCAAGATCGGGGGGGAGGATCACCCCTCCACTTT. Translating it yields CASSQDRGGGSPLHF.

The chain recombines TRBV27 with TRBJ1-5; D gene unclear. The CDR3 has 13 amino acids. CDR1 and CDR2 from the germline V gene are MNHEY and SMNVEV (reference sequence). The V end was cut by 4 bases, the J end by 3 bases, with 7 bases between. DNA for the CDR3: TGTGCCAGCAGTTACGGGGACAATCAGCCCCAGCATTTT. The encoded protein is CASSYGDNQPQHF.

V is TRBV6-6 and J is TRBJ1-5; 10 nucleotides align to TRBD1. The V segment lost 0 bases and the J segment 5 bases; nucleotides outside the gene matches: 4. Germline values: CDR1 MNHNY, CDR2 SVGAGI (reference sequence). The CDR3 consists of 16 residues. CDR3 in DNA: TGTGCCAGCAGTTACTCGATCGGGACAGGGGATCAGCCCCAGCATTTT. Encoded protein: CASSYSIGTGDQPQHF.

The V call is TRBV7-9, the J call TRBJ2-2, with D tentatively TRBD2 (6 bases). CDR1 is SEHNR, CDR2 FQNEAQ, per germline (reference sequence). The CDR3 consists of 18 residues. The germline V and J ends were trimmed by 1 base and 2 bases, with 17 bases remaining between them. Here the CDR3 DNA reads TGTGCCAGCAGCTTAGGTCAGTGGAGCGGGCTTAACACCGGGGAGCTGTTTTTT. As protein: CASSLGQWSGLNTGELFF.

A few counts support this clone. V is TRBV15 and J is TRBJ2-7; D unclear. The CDR3 runs to 14 residues. Per germline, CDR1 LNHNV and CDR2 YYDKDF (reference sequence). V was shortened by 5 bases and J by 0 bases, with 11 bases between the two germline ends. CDR3 coding DNA: TGTGCCACCAGCCCGTCCCCCGGCTCCTACGAGCAGTACTTC. It yields the protein CATSPSPGSYEQYF.

This clone was picked up one time. V gene TRBV30 combines with J gene TRBJ1-1; no firm D call. V dropped 5 bases and J dropped 0 bases, with 13 bases sitting between them. Looked up from germline, CDR1 is GTSNPN and CDR2 is SVGIG (reference sequence). The CDR3 length is 14 residues. The CDR3 sequence: CAWDMGGMNTEAFF. The CDR3 region has the DNA TGTGCCTGGGACATGGGAGGGATGAACACTGAAGCTTTCTTT.

This clone was found a few times. This chain joins TRBV6-5 and TRBJ2-7; D gene unclear. Per germline, CDR1 MNHEY and CDR2 SVGAGI. This CDR3 region has 11 residues. The CDR3 reads CVSLPLHEQYF. CDR3 nucleotide sequence: TGTGTATCCCTTCCCCTCCACGAGCAGTACTTC.

This sequence joins TRBV7-6 and TRBJ2-1; 9 bases are a match to TRBD2. The CDR3 spans 18 residues. V lost 1 base, J lost 3 bases, and 10 bases stayed unmatched. In germline, CDR1 is SGHVS, CDR2 FNYEAQ. CDR3 sequence: CASSLVPSGAEVYNEQFF. DNA for the CDR3: TGTGCCAGCAGCTTAGTCCCTAGCGGGGCTGAAGTCTACAATGAGCAGTTCTTC.

The V call is TRBV7-3, the J call TRBJ2-2; tentative D call: TRBD2 (6 bases). This CDR3 is 13 amino acids long. Germline V gene data show CDR1 as SGHTA and CDR2 as FQGTGA. V lost 6 bases to trimming and J lost 4 bases, with 9 bases between them. As DNA, the CDR3 is TGTGCCAGCAGGACTAGTGGCACCGGGGAGCTGTTTTTT. Protein: CASRTSGTGELFF.